This T cell receptor beta chain is from a study of cytomegalovirus exposure and HLA in healthy donors (dated by TCRdb to about 2017). Study-level background: According to a later analysis, one platform produced both the 120 validation repertoires and the 620 or so repertoires of the first cohort. A separate validation cohort of 100 to 150 different subjects was used in addition to the roughly 720-subject first cohort. The aim of the study was to test whether cataloging public T cell receptors could identify signatures of past pathogen exposure. High-throughput TCR immunosequencing, statistical association of individual TCRs with disease status, and machine learning were combined to predict cytomegalovirus infection status. On the study overall, not on this receptor specifically: According to the authors, the approach could potentially be generalized to other disease states and immunological phenotypes. A later analysis had no HLA typing for the validation cohort, so co-occurrence there was scored across all 120 repertoires. In vitro tests confirmed that three of the cytomegalovirus-associated TCR beta chains recognize cytomegalovirus antigens. The study gave a list of some 150 TCR beta chains associated with cytomegalovirus. The classifier was reported to diagnose cytomegalovirus status with high specificity and sensitivity in both the original and validation cohorts. Across donors, most TCR sequences were observed very rarely, whereas some public TCRs were present in many individuals. Subsequent analysis determined that TCRs grouped into clusters in the first cohort also showed a tendency toward co-occurrence across the roughly 120 validation repertoires, and approximately 93% of cluster scores exceeded 0.

Library preparation employed the immunoSEQ multiplex PCR assay. As for the authors' bioinformatics: A statistical classification framework was developed to diagnose cytomegalovirus status using the catalog of TCR beta chain sequences. Held by TCRdb, this immuneACCESS table contains in-frame sequences only and omits some clones. Under half of the omission traces to an unresolved V gene where checked; the cause of the rest is unknown. Clonal size and the V and J genes are those of that table, whereas D and trimming came from the DNA. The sample includes tens of thousands of clones, with about 96% observed a single time. The top ten clones comprise 2.4% of the sample. Concerning this clone itself: Its antigen has not been determined. Per-nucleotide qualities are absent, and no much larger clonotype sits a single base away.

Taken from cysteine to phenylalanine, the CDR3 has 16 residues. Only the CDR3 region is kept as DNA, spanning 48 bases read in frame from base 1. Trimming takes 3 bases from V and 3 bases from J, and the germline ends sit 17 bases apart. The germline V gene specifies SGHAT as CDR1 and FQNNGV as CDR2. The donors were included in the validation cohort of 120 subjects, a group kept apart from the roughly 670-subject first cohort. This clonotype was obtained from a man younger than 35 in good health and CMV-seronegative. The V and J genes are TRBV11-2 and TRBJ1-2; the D segment could be TRBD1, given 5 matching bases. The specimen was PBMCs. For the CDR3, the sequence is CASSLGLRGGDYGYTF. The nucleotide sequence reads as follows: TGTGCCAGCAGCTTGGGGTTAAGGGGCGGCGACTATGGCTACACCTTC. The reference TRBV11-2 and TRBJ1-2 proteins fill in what lies around the CDR3, so the full variable domain reads EAGVAQSPRYKIIEKRQSVAFWCNPISGHATLYWYQQILGQGPKLLIQFQNNGVVDDSQLPKDRFSAERLKGVDSTLKIQPAKLEDSAVYLCASSLGLRGGDYGYTFGSGTRLTVV.